Following are 9 T cell receptor beta chains from one sample sequenced in a study of T cell changes during pregnancy in multiple sclerosis. Generated by immunoSEQ multiplex PCR, the TCRdb table keeps only in-frame clones and is missing some. The table has tens of thousands of clones, 85% to 95% seen once. The sequencing here drew on CD4+ T cells from peripheral blood mononuclear cells, taken before pregnancy. The receptors were sampled from a female donor with multiple sclerosis, enrolled in a pregnancy study.

V and J are TRBV5-1 and TRBJ2-3; TRBD2 matches 14 bases. Germline CDR1 is SGHRS and CDR2 is YFSETQ. The CDR3 length is 20 residues. Trimming took 4 bases from V and 2 from J; bases not matched to a gene: 15. The CDR3 coding sequence is TGCGCCAGCAGCCCCTCCGGGACTAGCGGGAGCGTGATGGACACAGATACGCAGTATTTT. Amino acids: CASSPSGTSGSVMDTDTQYF. Full variable domain (rest looked up from reference TRBV5-1 and TRBJ2-3): KAGVTQTPRYLIKTRGQQVTLSCSPISGHRSVSWYQQTPGQGLQFLFEYFSETQRNKGNFPGRFSGRQFSNSRSEMNVSTLELGDSALYLCASSPSGTSGSVMDTDTQYFGPGTRLTVL.

This clone has just a few counts. The chain combines TRBV10-3 with TRBJ2-3, with 8 bases lining up with TRBD1. The CDR3 is made up of 14 amino acids. Germline CDR1 and CDR2: ENHRY and SYGVKD. After removal of 4 bases from V and 2 bases from J, the junction contained 2 bases not matched to a gene. The CDR3 coding sequence is TGTGCCATCAGTGCAGGGGGCCCCACAGATACGCAGTATTTT. This translates into CAISAGGPTDTQYF.

CDR3 sequence: CASSPRGSSYNEQFF. The DNA of the CDR3 is TGTGCCAGCTCACCAAGGGGCAGCTCCTACAATGAGCAGTTCTTC. The chain uses TRBV18 and TRBJ2-1; D is perhaps TRBD1 (5 bases). This CDR3 has 15 residues. Germline V gives CDR1 KGHSH, CDR2 LQKENI. Trimming shortened V by 2 bases and J by 0 bases, and 8 bases separated the two germline ends.

V usage is TRBV28 and J usage is TRBJ1-2, with a possible D match to TRBD1 (5 bases). V was cut by 3 bases and J by 4 bases, with 9 bases left in between. Germline V gene sequence: CDR1 MDHEN, CDR2 SYDVKM. This CDR3 is 13 amino acids long. The CDR3 nucleotides read TGTGCCAGCAGTTTGCTGGGGCCCTATGGCTACACCTTC. Its translation is CASSLLGPYGYTF.

The gene calls are TRBV20-1 and TRBJ2-7; 10 nucleotides align to TRBD2. Looked up from germline, CDR1 is DFQATT and CDR2 is SNEGSKA (reference sequence). The length of the CDR3 is 10 residues. The V gene end was trimmed by 6 bases and the J gene end by 7 bases; junction bases not matched to a gene: 0. In DNA form, the CDR3 reads TGCAGTGCGGGACTAGCGGAGCAGTACTTC. Translating it yields CSAGLAEQYF.

V gene TRBV5-4 combines with J gene TRBJ2-1; the match to TRBD2 covers 15 bases. Trimming took 4 bases from V and 9 from J; bases not matched to a gene: 5. There are 15 residues in the CDR3. Per germline, CDR1 SGHNT and CDR2 YYREEE (reference sequence). The DNA of the CDR3 is TGTGCCAGCAGCGGCGGACTAGCGGGAGGGATTGAGCAGTTCTTC. It specifies CASSGGLAGGIEQFF. The full variable domain, completed using reference TRBV5-4 and TRBJ2-1, is ETGVTQSPTHLIKTRGQQVTLRCSSQSGHNTVSWYQQALGQGPQFIFQYYREEENGRGNFPPRFSGLQFPNYSSELNVNALELDDSALYLCASSGGLAGGIEQFFGPGTRLTVL.

This chain uses TRBV5-1 with TRBJ2-1, with TRBD1 matching over 8 bases. Per germline, CDR1 SGHRS and CDR2 YFSETQ. This CDR3 comprises 12 residues. J lost 8 bases, V lost 4 bases, and 2 bases had no gene match. CDR3 sequence: CASSTGGYEQFF. Written as DNA, the CDR3 is TGCGCCAGCAGCACAGGGGGTTATGAGCAGTTCTTC.

The J gene is TRBJ2-3, the V gene TRBV7-2, with 8 bases identical to TRBD1. Losses at the gene ends were 5 bases for V and 3 bases for J; bases not matched to a gene: 10. Germline-derived CDR1 and CDR2 are SGHTA and FQGNSA. The CDR3 covers 16 residues. The CDR3 bases are TGTGCCAGCAGCCCACAAACGACAGGGGTGACAGATACGCAGTATTTT. Protein: CASSPQTTGVTDTQYF.

J is TRBJ2-3 and V is TRBV4-2, with 7 bases aligning to TRBD2. V shed 0 bases, J shed 1 base, and the junction held 4 bases outside the gene matches. CDR3 length equals 16 residues. Germline V gene sequence: CDR1 LGHNA, CDR2 YNFKEQ. CDR3: CASSQEGAGGTDTQYF. The DNA of the CDR3 is TGTGCCAGCAGCCAAGAAGGGGCGGGGGGCACAGATACGCAGTATTTT.